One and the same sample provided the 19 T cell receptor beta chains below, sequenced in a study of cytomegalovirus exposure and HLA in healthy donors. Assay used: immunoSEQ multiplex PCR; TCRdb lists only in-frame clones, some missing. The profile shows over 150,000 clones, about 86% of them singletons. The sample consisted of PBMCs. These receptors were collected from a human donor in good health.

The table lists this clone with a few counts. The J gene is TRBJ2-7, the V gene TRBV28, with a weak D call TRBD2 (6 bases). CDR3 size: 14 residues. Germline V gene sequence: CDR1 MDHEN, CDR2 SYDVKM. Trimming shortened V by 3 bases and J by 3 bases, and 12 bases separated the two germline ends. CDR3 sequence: CASSFGGDGYEQYF. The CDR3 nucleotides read TGTGCCAGCAGTTTTGGAGGGGACGGCTACGAGCAGTACTTC.

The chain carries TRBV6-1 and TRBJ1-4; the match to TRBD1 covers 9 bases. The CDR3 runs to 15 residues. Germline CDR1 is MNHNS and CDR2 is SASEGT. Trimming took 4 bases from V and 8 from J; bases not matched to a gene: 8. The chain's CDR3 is CASSVVDRGGEKLFF. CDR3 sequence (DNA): TGTGCCAGCAGTGTAGTGGACAGGGGAGGCGAAAAACTGTTTTTT.

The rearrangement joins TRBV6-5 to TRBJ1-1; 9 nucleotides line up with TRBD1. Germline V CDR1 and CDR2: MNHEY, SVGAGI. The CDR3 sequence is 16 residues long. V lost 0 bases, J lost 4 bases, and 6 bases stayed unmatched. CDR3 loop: CASSYSNRGPGTEAFF. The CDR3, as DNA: TGTGCCAGCAGTTACTCGAACAGGGGGCCCGGCACTGAAGCTTTCTTT.

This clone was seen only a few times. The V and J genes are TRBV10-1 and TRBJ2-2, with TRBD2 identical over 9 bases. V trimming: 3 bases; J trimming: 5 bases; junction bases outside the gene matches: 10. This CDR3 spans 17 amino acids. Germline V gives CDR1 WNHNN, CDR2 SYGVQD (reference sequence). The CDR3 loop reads CASSDGIAGVGTGELFF. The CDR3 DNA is TGCGCCAGCAGTGACGGGATAGCGGGAGTAGGTACCGGGGAGCTGTTTTTT.

This CDR3 reads CASSQTLAGGQYF. DNA of the CDR3: TGTGCCAGCAGCCAGACTTTAGCGGGGGGGCAGTATTTT. The chain combines TRBV7-3 with TRBJ2-3, with 10 bases that match TRBD2. V lost 5 bases, J lost 11 bases, and 7 bases stayed unmatched. Germline values: CDR1 SGHTA, CDR2 FQGTGA. The CDR3 runs to 13 residues.

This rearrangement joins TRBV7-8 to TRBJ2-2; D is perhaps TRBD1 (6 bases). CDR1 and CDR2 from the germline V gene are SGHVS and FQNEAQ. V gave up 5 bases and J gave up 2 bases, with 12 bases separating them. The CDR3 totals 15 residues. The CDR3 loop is CASSPEGQNTGELFF. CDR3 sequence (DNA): TGTGCCAGCAGCCCAGAGGGACAAAACACCGGGGAGCTGTTTTTT. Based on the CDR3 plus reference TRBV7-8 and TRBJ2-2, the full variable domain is GAGVSQSPRYKVAKRGQDVALRCDPISGHVSLFWYQQALGQGPEFLTYFQNEAQLDKSGLPSDRFFAERPEGSVSTLKIQRTQQEDSAVYLCASSPEGQNTGELFFGEGSRLTVL.

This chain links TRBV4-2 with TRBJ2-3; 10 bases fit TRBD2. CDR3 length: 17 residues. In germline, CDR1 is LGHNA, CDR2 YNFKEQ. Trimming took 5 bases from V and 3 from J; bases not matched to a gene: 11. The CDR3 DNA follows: TGTGCCAGCAGCTCTCCCGGGACTAGCGAAACTACAGATACGCAGTATTTT. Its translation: CASSSPGTSETTDTQYF.

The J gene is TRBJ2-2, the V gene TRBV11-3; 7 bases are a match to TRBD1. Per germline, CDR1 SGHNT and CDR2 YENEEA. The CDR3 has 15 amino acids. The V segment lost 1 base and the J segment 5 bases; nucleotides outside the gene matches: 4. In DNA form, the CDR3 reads TGTGCCAGCAGCTTAGTGACAGGGCGGACCGGGGAGCTGTTTTTT. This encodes CASSLVTGRTGELFF.

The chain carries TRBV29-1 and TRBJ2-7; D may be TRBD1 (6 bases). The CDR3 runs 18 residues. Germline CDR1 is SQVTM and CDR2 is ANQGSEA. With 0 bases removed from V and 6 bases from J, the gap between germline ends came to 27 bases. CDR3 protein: CSVEEGERSWTAPSEQYF. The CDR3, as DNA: TGCAGCGTTGAAGAAGGAGAGAGGTCTTGGACAGCCCCCAGCGAGCAGTACTTC.

Here the CDR3 reads CASSSVAGSADNEQFF. The CDR3 nucleotides are TGTGCCAGCAGCTCCGTAGCGGGGAGTGCGGACAATGAGCAGTTCTTC. The genes are TRBV13 and TRBJ2-1; 8 bases line up with TRBD2. Germline V gene data show CDR1 as PRHDT and CDR2 as FYEKMQ (reference sequence). The CDR3 is made up of 16 amino acids. V was pared by 4 bases and J by 5 bases, with 10 bases of the junction left unmatched. Full variable domain (outside the CDR3, taken from reference TRBV13 and TRBJ2-1): AAGVIQSPRHLIKEKRETATLKCYPIPRHDTVYWYQQGPGQDPQFLISFYEKMQSDKGSIPDRFSAQQFSDYHSELNMSSLELGDSALYFCASSSVAGSADNEQFFGPGTRLTVL.

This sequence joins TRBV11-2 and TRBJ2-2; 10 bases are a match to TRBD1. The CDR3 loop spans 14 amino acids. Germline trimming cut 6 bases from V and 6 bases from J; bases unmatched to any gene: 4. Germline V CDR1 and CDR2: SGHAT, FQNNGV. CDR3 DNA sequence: TGTGCCAGCAGGCCCGGGACAGGGGCCGGGGAGCTGTTTTTT. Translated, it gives CASRPGTGAGELFF.

The CDR3 reads CASSDPQGMAYNEQFF. The CDR3 region has the DNA TGTGCCAGCAGCGATCCGCAGGGGATGGCTTACAATGAGCAGTTCTTC. The chain couples TRBV7-9 to TRBJ2-1; the D gene is possibly TRBD1 (6 bases). Germline CDR1 reads SEHNR; CDR2 reads FQNEAQ (reference sequence). Trimming pared 5 bases from V and 4 bases from J, leaving 18 bases between. The CDR3 extends over 16 amino acids.

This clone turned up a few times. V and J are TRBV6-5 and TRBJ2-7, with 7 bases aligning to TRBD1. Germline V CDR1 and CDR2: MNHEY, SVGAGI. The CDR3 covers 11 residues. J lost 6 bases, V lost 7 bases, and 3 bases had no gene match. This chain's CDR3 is CASKTGAEQYF. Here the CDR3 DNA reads TGTGCCAGCAAAACAGGGGCCGAGCAGTACTTC.

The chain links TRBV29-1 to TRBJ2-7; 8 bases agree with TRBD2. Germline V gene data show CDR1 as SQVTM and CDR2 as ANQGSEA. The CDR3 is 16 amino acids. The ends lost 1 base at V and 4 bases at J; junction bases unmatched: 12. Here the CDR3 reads CSVEGRRGAGEYEQYF. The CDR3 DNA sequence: TGCAGCGTTGAAGGAAGGAGGGGAGCGGGAGAGTACGAGCAGTACTTC.

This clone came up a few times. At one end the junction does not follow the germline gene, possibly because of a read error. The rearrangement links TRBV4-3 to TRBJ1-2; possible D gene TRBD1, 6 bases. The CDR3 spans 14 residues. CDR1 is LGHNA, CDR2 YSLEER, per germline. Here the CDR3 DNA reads TGCGCCAGCAGTCAAGGGGGACACCTTGATGGCTACACCTTC. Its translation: CASSQGGHLDGYTF.

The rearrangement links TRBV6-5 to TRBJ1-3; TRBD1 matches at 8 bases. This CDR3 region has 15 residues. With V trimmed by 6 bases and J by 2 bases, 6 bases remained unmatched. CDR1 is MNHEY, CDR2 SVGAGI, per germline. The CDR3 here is CASSNRQGPGNTIYF. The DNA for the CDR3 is TGTGCCAGCAGCAATCGACAGGGGCCTGGAAACACCATATATTTT.

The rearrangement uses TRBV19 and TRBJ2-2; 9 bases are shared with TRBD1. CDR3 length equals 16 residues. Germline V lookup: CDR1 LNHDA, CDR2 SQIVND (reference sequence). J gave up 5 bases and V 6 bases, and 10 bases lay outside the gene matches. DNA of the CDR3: TGTGCCAGTAGACCCCCGGGACAGGGCAGGACCGGGGAGCTGTTTTTT. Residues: CASRPPGQGRTGELFF.

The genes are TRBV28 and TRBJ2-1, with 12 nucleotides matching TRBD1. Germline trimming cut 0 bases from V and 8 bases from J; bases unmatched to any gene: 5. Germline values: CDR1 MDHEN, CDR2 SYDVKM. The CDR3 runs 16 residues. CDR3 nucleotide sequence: TGTGCCAGCAGTTTATGGGGGACAGGGGGCTTAGATGAGCAGTTCTTC. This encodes CASSLWGTGGLDEQFF.

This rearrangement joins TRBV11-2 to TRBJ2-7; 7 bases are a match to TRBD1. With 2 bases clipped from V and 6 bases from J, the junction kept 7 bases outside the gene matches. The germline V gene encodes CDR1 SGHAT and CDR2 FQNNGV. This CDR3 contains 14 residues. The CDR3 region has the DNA TGTGCCAGCAGCTTATGGGACAGCGTTTTCGAGCAGTACTTC. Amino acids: CASSLWDSVFEQYF.